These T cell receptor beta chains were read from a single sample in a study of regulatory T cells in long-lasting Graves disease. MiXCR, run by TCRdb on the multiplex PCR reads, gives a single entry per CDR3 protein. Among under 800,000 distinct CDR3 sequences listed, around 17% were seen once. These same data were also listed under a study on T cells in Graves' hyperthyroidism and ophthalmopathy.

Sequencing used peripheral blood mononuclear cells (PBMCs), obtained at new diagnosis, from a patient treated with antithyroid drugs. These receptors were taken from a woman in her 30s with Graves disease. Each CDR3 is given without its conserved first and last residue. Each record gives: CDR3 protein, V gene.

CDR3 protein: ASSYSGQDQPQH
V gene: TRBV6-5

CDR3 protein: ATSTKTSGREKETQY
V gene: TRBV15

CDR3 protein: ASSEAKGTGANYGYT
V gene: TRBV2

CDR3 protein: ASSLELAGPSTDTQY
V gene: TRBV7-9

CDR3 protein: ASSFLGNYEQY
V gene: TRBV7-9

CDR3 protein: ASMTGSQPQH
V gene: TRBV28

CDR3 protein: ATRAGGPGETQY
V gene: TRBV24-1

CDR3 protein: ASSQEVTRFNQPQH
V gene: TRBV4-1

CDR3 protein: SVEDQSGGKTDTQY
V gene: TRBV29-1

CDR3 protein: ASGLVLSGTEAF
V gene: TRBV12-5

CDR3 protein: SARQRFPNSPLH
V gene: TRBV20-1

CDR3 protein: ASSPPVQPYEQY
V gene: TRBV18

CDR3 protein: ASSPRTETYAQGEKLF
V gene: TRBV18

CDR3 protein: ASTDSAQPQH
V gene: TRBV6-1

CDR3 protein: ASSSTSGNYNEQF
V gene: TRBV7-2

CDR3 protein: ASSFSVPREQY
V gene: TRBV28

CDR3 protein: ASGNRVKTDTQY
V gene: TRBV6-1

CDR3 protein: ASSPRTGVVNQPQH
V gene: TRBV7-6

CDR3 protein: ASSRGLDNNEQF
V gene: TRBV7-2

CDR3 protein: ASGAVGGKVDTQY
V gene: TRBV7-3

CDR3 protein: ASSREVQANYGYT
V gene: TRBV4-1

CDR3 protein: ASSQGIGTDTQY
V gene: TRBV3-1

CDR3 protein: ASRKLAGEEVNEQF
V gene: TRBV7-9

CDR3 protein: SAHPGRTYNEQF
V gene: TRBV29-1

CDR3 protein: ASSTTPGGETQY
V gene: TRBV2

CDR3 protein: ASSYTGLDRIKDTGELF
V gene: TRBV6-5

CDR3 protein: ASSGLPGSGANVLT
V gene: TRBV6-1

CDR3 protein: ATSDPRQGGTGELF
V gene: TRBV24-1

CDR3 protein: AISDGRSSSYNSPLH
V gene: TRBV10-3

CDR3 protein: ASSLIGVNQPQH
V gene: TRBV7-2

CDR3 protein: ASSLVGFKVYGYT
V gene: TRBV5-1

CDR3 protein: ASNNRQGMNTEAF
V gene: TRBV7-9

CDR3 protein: ASSSTGGYT
V gene: TRBV12-3/TRBV12-4

CDR3 protein: ASSVSQTTDTQY
V gene: TRBV9

CDR3 protein: ASNLAGGVSSETQY
V gene: TRBV2

CDR3 protein: ASSLLGDSGNEQF
V gene: TRBV5-1

CDR3 protein: ASTGQLNQPQH
V gene: TRBV10-3

CDR3 protein: ASSLSRQANSPLH
V gene: TRBV27

CDR3 protein: SAGMTGFRTDTQY
V gene: TRBV20-1

CDR3 protein: ASSEGGTWGNQPQH
V gene: TRBV6-1

CDR3 protein: AWSGLPFDYRGYT
V gene: TRBV30

CDR3 protein: ASSVAPGDSPLH
V gene: TRBV9

CDR3 protein: ATSRDQAWDTEAF
V gene: TRBV15

CDR3 protein: ASSFTGASNQPQH
V gene: TRBV12-3/TRBV12-4

CDR3 protein: ASSLQPNTGELF
V gene: TRBV12-3/TRBV12-4

CDR3 protein: SEGTTDTQY
V gene: TRBV29-1

CDR3 protein: ASSLPDTQY
V gene: TRBV6-1

CDR3 protein: SAREATGSLWYGYT
V gene: TRBV20-1

CDR3 protein: ASGREATGELF
V gene: TRBV2

CDR3 protein: ASSRRQGIYEQY
V gene: TRBV5-6

CDR3 protein: ASSRQLWDTEAF
V gene: TRBV27

CDR3 protein: ASGLPGPYNEQF
V gene: TRBV27

CDR3 protein: ASSPQRVETQY
V gene: TRBV7-2

CDR3 protein: ASSIGGRAAEQY
V gene: TRBV19

CDR3 protein: ASSPFSGTGTSTDTQY
V gene: TRBV28

CDR3 protein: ASSPGLRTENEKLF
V gene: TRBV5-1